The sequence of this TCR beta chain was determined in a study of blood T cells in healthy people across ages. About the research overall: Every two T cells gave about one barcoded beta molecule via template switching.

Donors gave 9 to 10 milliliters of peripheral blood apiece. Using a J-beta primer mix together with a sample-barcoded 5' primer, a second PCR was run for roughly 7 to 11 cycles. TCRdb ran MiXCR on the 5' RACE reads and lists one entry per CDR3 protein. The repertoire holds around 600,000 distinct CDR3 sequences, with roughly 48% as singletons. V trimming: 0 bases; J trimming: 7 bases; junction bases outside the gene matches: 5. The germline CDR1 and CDR2 sequences are LGHNA and YSLEER. This CDR3 has 15 amino acids. Study results and limitations: Both higher diversity and more naive CD4+ cells marked long-lived donors when set against aged donors.

To note about this clonotype: Its antigen is not known.

J is TRBJ2-1 and V is TRBV4-3; TRBD2 agrees at 8 bases. The receptor's source is an elderly man in good health. Material for sequencing was blood. The CDR3 is CASSQELAGPNEQFF. As DNA, the CDR3 is TGCGCCAGCAGCCAAGAGCTAGCGGGCCCGAATGAGCAGTTCTTC.